The 17 T cell receptor beta chains listed next were all sequenced from one sample in a study of cytomegalovirus exposure and HLA in healthy donors. Vbeta (60) and Jbeta (13) primers were used in the PCR. TCRdb's copy holds only in-frame clones and misses some; the assay was immunoSEQ multiplex PCR. The top ten clones hold around 5.2% of a sample with 70,000 to 95,000 clones, roughly 81% of them seen once. Sequenced sample: PBMCs. Receptors were obtained from a woman aged 18 to 35 in good health and CMV-seropositive.

The CDR3 region is CASNLAAYGYTF. CDR3 sequence (DNA): TGTGCCAGCAACTTGGCGGCTTATGGCTACACCTTC. This chain connects TRBV2 to TRBJ1-2; unclear D gene. CDR3 length: 12 amino acids. Looked up from germline, CDR1 is SNHLY and CDR2 is FYNNEI. The V end lost 7 bases, the J end lost 5 bases, and 11 bases lay between the germline ends.

The chain has TRBV6-1 and TRBJ1-2, with D maybe TRBD1 (6 bases). Germline V gene data show CDR1 as MNHNS and CDR2 as SASEGT. Deletions cut 5 bases from V and 5 bases from J, with 18 bases between. CDR3 length equals 15 residues. CDR3 sequence (DNA): TGTGCCAGCAGTTCGGAGTCAGGGGCCTCTTATGGCTACACCTTC. Amino acid sequence: CASSSESGASYGYTF.

J is TRBJ2-5 and V is TRBV4-2; 12 positions match TRBD2. The CDR3 spans 17 residues. CDR1 is LGHNA, CDR2 YNFKEQ, per germline. J lost 5 bases, V lost 1 base, and 8 bases had no gene match. CDR3 amino acids: CASSQGTSGTSVETQYF. CDR3 bases: TGTGCCAGCAGCCAAGGGACTAGCGGGACGTCTGTGGAGACCCAGTACTTC.

Comments on this clone: This CDR3 is also generated by other DNA sequences in the sample. V gene TRBV4-1 combines with J gene TRBJ1-2; D remains unclear. The V end lost 1 base, the J end lost 2 bases, and 8 bases lay between the germline ends. CDR1 is MGHRA, CDR2 YSYEKL, per germline. CDR3 length: 14 residues. The CDR3 sequence is CASSQVTGNYGYTF. For the CDR3, the DNA is TGCGCCAGCAGCCAAGTGACGGGAAACTATGGCTACACCTTC.

V and J are TRBV2 and TRBJ2-5, with D unclear. Trimming cost V 4 bases and J 5 bases, with 17 bases left between them. This CDR3 has 15 residues. Germline CDR1 is SNHLY and CDR2 is FYNNEI. CDR3 region: CASSARYPTLETQYF. The CDR3, as DNA: TGTGCCAGCAGTGCGAGGTACCCAACGTTGGAGACCCAGTACTTC.

In this sample, this clone turned up a few times. The V gene is TRBV18, the J gene TRBJ1-2; 9 nucleotides agree with TRBD1. There are 18 residues in the CDR3. Germline loops: CDR1 KGHSH, CDR2 LQKENI. Germline trimming cut 3 bases from V and 0 bases from J; bases unmatched to any gene: 11. The CDR3 here is CASSPLGQGVRANYGYTF. CDR3 nucleotides: TGTGCCAGCTCACCGCTGGGACAGGGCGTAAGGGCTAACTATGGCTACACCTTC.

This chain uses TRBV6-5 with TRBJ2-7, with TRBD1 identical over 8 bases. Germline-derived CDR1 and CDR2 are MNHEY and SVGAGI. This CDR3 spans 13 amino acids. The trim removed 2 bases at V and 13 bases at J, leaving 10 bases unmatched. In DNA form, the CDR3 reads TGTGCCAGCAGTTACGGCCAGGGGGCGCAAATCTACTTC. Its protein product is CASSYGQGAQIYF.

V and J are TRBV5-6 and TRBJ2-1; TRBD2 matches at 8 bases. V was pared by 1 base and J by 8 bases, with 8 bases of the junction left unmatched. Germline V gene data show CDR1 as SGHDT and CDR2 as YYEEEE. CDR3 length: 15 amino acids. CDR3 amino acids: CASSLFAGGVYEQFF. The DNA of the CDR3 is TGTGCCAGCAGCTTGTTCGCGGGAGGTGTTTATGAGCAGTTCTTC.

The rearrangement links TRBV13 to TRBJ1-1; D is perhaps TRBD1 (5 bases). Germline V gives CDR1 PRHDT, CDR2 FYEKMQ (reference sequence). Trimming pared 1 base from V and 4 bases from J, leaving 16 bases between. The CDR3 consists of 16 residues. CDR3 protein: CASSLDGAFGGTEAFF. The CDR3 region has the DNA TGTGCCAGCAGCTTAGATGGGGCTTTCGGGGGCACTGAAGCTTTCTTT.

The chain links TRBV6-5 to TRBJ2-7, with D uncertain. The CDR3 covers 11 residues. The V gene's germline CDR1 is MNHEY and CDR2 SVGAGI. V dropped 6 bases and J dropped 5 bases, with 8 bases sitting between them. CDR3 DNA: TGTGCCAGCAGCCAACAAAACGAGCAGTACTTC. This codes for CASSQQNEQYF.

The rearrangement joins TRBV18 to TRBJ2-7, with a tentative D call TRBD2 (6 bases). Trimming took off 3 bases at V and 3 bases at J, with 12 bases between the two ends. Germline values: CDR1 KGHSH, CDR2 LQKENI. The CDR3 extends over 14 amino acids. CDR3 bases: TGTGCCAGCTCACCTCCCGGAGGGTACTACGAGCAGTACTTC. This gives the protein CASSPPGGYYEQYF.

This chain joins TRBV6-5 and TRBJ2-5, with TRBD2 as a possible D gene (6 bases). Germline CDR1 is MNHEY and CDR2 is SVGAGI. There are 16 residues in the CDR3. V lost 0 bases, J lost 4 bases, and 15 bases lay in between. CDR3 DNA: TGTGCCAGCAGTTACTCGGACTGGGAGGTGGGAGAGACCCAGTACTTC. It specifies CASSYSDWEVGETQYF.

The chain joins TRBV5-4 to TRBJ2-7; a weak D match, TRBD2 (6 bases). The CDR3 runs to 15 residues. Germline CDR1 and CDR2: SGHNT and YYREEE (reference sequence). The V and J ends lost 0 bases and 5 bases respectively, with 15 bases between them. CDR3 amino acids: CASSLAAGPSNEQYF. DNA of the CDR3: TGTGCCAGCAGCTTGGCTGCGGGACCGTCTAACGAGCAGTACTTC. The full variable domain, rest sourced from reference TRBV5-4 and TRBJ2-7, is ETGVTQSPTHLIKTRGQQVTLRCSSQSGHNTVSWYQQALGQGPQFIFQYYREEENGRGNFPPRFSGLQFPNYSSELNVNALELDDSALYLCASSLAAGPSNEQYFGPGTRLTVT.

The chain couples TRBV7-9 to TRBJ2-3; 9 positions match TRBD2. Germline CDR1 SEHNR, CDR2 FQNEAQ (reference sequence). This CDR3 is 14 amino acids long. V was pared by 5 bases and J by 5 bases, with 5 bases of the junction left unmatched. CDR3 nucleotides: TGTGCCAGCAGCCGGACTAGCGTCTTAGATACGCAGTATTTT. As protein: CASSRTSVLDTQYF.

V gene TRBV25-1 combines with J gene TRBJ2-2; D not certain. Germline V gene lookup returns CDR1 MGHDK and CDR2 SYGVNS. This CDR3 is 14 amino acids long. V gave up 3 bases and J gave up 4 bases, with 9 bases separating them. The CDR3 region is CASSESRGTGELFF. Here the CDR3 DNA reads TGTGCCAGCAGTGAGAGCAGAGGCACCGGGGAGCTGTTTTTT.

The chain carries TRBV5-1 and TRBJ2-5; D ambiguous. The DNA end lines up better with TRBJ2-7; the J call may be wrong. The length of the CDR3 is 13 residues. Germline V CDR1 and CDR2: SGHRS, YFSETQ. CDR3 sequence: CASSGLRNYEQYF. CDR3 coding DNA: TGCGCCAGCAGCGGTCTACGTAACTACGAGCAGTACTTC.

The rearrangement uses TRBV5-1 and TRBJ1-3; no firm D call. Germline V gene lookup returns CDR1 SGHRS and CDR2 YFSETQ. Trimming stripped 0 bases from V and 4 bases from J, with 14 bases between. CDR3 length: 16 residues. The CDR3 DNA sequence: TGCGCCAGCAGCTTGGCCCGTTACGGTCGAGGAAACACCATATATTTT. Its translation: CASSLARYGRGNTIYF.